The 16 T cell receptor beta chains given below trace back to one sample, sequenced in a study of T-cell memory formation after mild COVID-19. TCRdb itself ran the 5' RACE reads through MiXCR, one entry per CDR3 protein. Seen here are just over 300,000 distinct CDR3 sequences, approximately 19% observed once, and the top ten hold roughly 20%. The sample comprised PBMCs or a T cell subset sorted from them (not recorded which). These receptors were collected from a man aged 18 to 30 who had mild COVID-19 (a few samples of this study predate the infection). Cell type and time point are not known.

This chain links TRBV6-2 or TRBV6-3 with TRBJ2-7; D is unresolved. Germline CDR1 reads MNHEY; CDR2 reads SVGEGT. The V end was cut by 5 bases, the J end by 1 base, with 9 bases between. CDR3 length: 13 amino acids. The CDR3 DNA is TGTGCCAGCAGTCACACATGGTCCTACGAGCAGTACGTC. This encodes CASSHTWSYEQYV.

The genes are TRBV3-1 and TRBJ2-5; TRBD2 is a possible D gene (7 bases). Germline V gives CDR1 LGHDT, CDR2 YNNKEL (reference sequence). The CDR3 extends over 15 amino acids. Trimming removed 0 bases at V and 4 bases at J, with 12 bases between. CDR3 protein: CASSQDGGGAETQYF. In DNA form, the CDR3 reads TGTGCCAGCAGCCAAGATGGTGGGGGGGCAGAGACCCAGTACTTC.

This clonotype was observed a few times. V is TRBV29-1 and J is TRBJ1-2; D unresolved. The CDR3 has 12 residues. The V gene's germline CDR1 is SQVTM and CDR2 ANQGSEA. Trimming removed 6 bases at V and 0 bases at J, with 8 bases between. CDR3 protein: CSVVGTNYGYTF. CDR3 bases: TGCAGCGTGGTTGGGACTAACTATGGCTACACCTTC.

The V gene is TRBV5-1, the J gene TRBJ2-5; 8 nucleotides agree with TRBD2. This CDR3 contains 15 residues. Trimming cost V 1 base and J 2 bases; bases outside gene matches: 4. The V gene's germline CDR1 is SGHRS and CDR2 YFSETQ. CDR3: CASSLLSSGQETQYF. CDR3 nucleotides: TGCGCCAGCAGCTTGTTGTCTAGCGGGCAAGAGACCCAGTACTTC.

Only a few counts were recorded for this clonotype. The chain is built from TRBV9 and TRBJ1-1; D is unclear. V dropped 0 bases and J dropped 2 bases, with 8 bases sitting between them. The CDR3 has 14 amino acids. Per germline, CDR1 SGDLS and CDR2 YYNGEE. The CDR3 loop reads CASSVAQGNTEAFF. The CDR3 coding sequence is TGTGCCAGCAGCGTAGCTCAAGGTAACACTGAAGCTTTCTTT. Drawing the rest from reference TRBV9 and TRBJ1-1, the complete variable domain is DSGVTQTPKHLITATGQRVTLRCSPRSGDLSVYWYQQSLDQGLQFLIQYYNGEERAKGNILERFSAQQFPDLHSELNLSSLELGDSALYFCASSVAQGNTEAFFGQGTRLTVV.

V gene TRBV9 combines with J gene TRBJ2-7, with D perhaps matching TRBD2 (6 bases). This CDR3 is built from 15 residues. V was pared by 3 bases and J by 0 bases, with 13 bases between. The germline V gene encodes CDR1 SGDLS and CDR2 YYNGEE. The CDR3 spells CASSAGDASSYEQYF. The CDR3 bases are TGTGCCAGCAGCGCGGGGGACGCCAGCTCCTACGAGCAGTACTTC.

The chain carries TRBV12-3 or TRBV12-4 and TRBJ2-5; 7 bases fit TRBD1. The CDR3 is 15 amino acids. The V gene end was trimmed by 6 bases and the J gene end by 4 bases; junction bases not matched to a gene: 11. CDR3 coding DNA: TGTGCCAGCAGCTGGGACAGCCTCGGGGTAGAGACCCAGTACTTC. Translated, it gives CASSWDSLGVETQYF.

The V gene is TRBV20-1, the J gene TRBJ2-7, with no clear D. Germline V gene data show CDR1 as DFQATT and CDR2 as SNEGSKA (reference sequence). There are 13 residues in the CDR3. V lost 3 bases to trimming and J lost 3 bases, with 12 bases between them. The CDR3 nucleotides read TGCAGTGCTAGCGAAACCGACGGCTACGAGCAGTACTTC. Its translation: CSASETDGYEQYF.

This clonotype showed up just a few times. The rearrangement uses TRBV5-1 and TRBJ2-3; 12 bases match TRBD1. The CDR3 runs to 16 residues. Unmatched junction bases numbered 4, after V lost 3 bases and J lost 2 bases. The germline V gene has CDR1 SGHRS and CDR2 YFSETQ. The CDR3 nucleotides are TGCGCCAGCAGCTCGGGACAGGGGGCGATCACAGATACGCAGTATTTT. Translating gives CASSSGQGAITDTQYF.

The chain links TRBV7-2 to TRBJ2-1, with 15 bases that match TRBD2. Germline values: CDR1 SGHTA, CDR2 FQGNSA. Trimming cost V 4 bases and J 0 bases; bases outside gene matches: 10. This CDR3 contains 20 residues. The CDR3 DNA sequence: TGTGCCAGCAGCTCGCCCGGACTAGCGGGGGGGTTAAGCTCCTACAATGAGCAGTTCTTC. Translated, it gives CASSSPGLAGGLSSYNEQFF.

This sequence joins TRBV29-1 and TRBJ2-2; maybe TRBD1 (6 bases). The CDR3 runs to 15 residues. V was pared by 5 bases and J by 6 bases, with 19 bases between. Germline V gene data show CDR1 as SQVTM and CDR2 as ANQGSEA. CDR3: CSVIPLNRESGELFF. For the CDR3, the DNA is TGCAGCGTTATCCCGTTGAACAGGGAGTCCGGGGAGCTGTTTTTT.

Here the CDR3 reads CATGGLAGVIDTQYF. In nucleotides, the CDR3 is TGTGCCACCGGCGGACTAGCGGGGGTGATAGATACGCAGTATTTT. This sequence joins TRBV24-1 and TRBJ2-3, with 13 bases matching TRBD2. The CDR3 contains 15 residues. The trim removed 9 bases at V and 5 bases at J, leaving 7 bases unmatched. The germline CDR1 and CDR2 sequences are KGHDR and SFDVKD.

This clonotype has a handful of counts. The chain employs TRBV7-6 and TRBJ2-3; D could derive from TRBD1 or TRBD2 (5 bases each). Germline V gene lookup returns CDR1 SGHVS and CDR2 FNYEAQ. Trimming took off 7 bases at V and 2 bases at J, with 19 bases between the two ends. The CDR3 is 16 residues long. CDR3 sequence reads: CASTSGTPIFTDTQYF. The CDR3 nucleotides are TGTGCCAGCACCTCGGGGACCCCGATCTTCACAGATACGCAGTATTTT.

This clonotype was seen a few times. This sequence joins TRBV7-9 and TRBJ1-1; 7 nucleotides match TRBD1. Germline values: CDR1 SEHNR, CDR2 FQNEAQ (reference sequence). Trimming took 5 bases from V and 1 from J; bases not matched to a gene: 4. The CDR3 has 14 residues. The CDR3 DNA sequence: TGTGCCAGCAGCCTGGGACAGCCGAACACTGAAGCTTTCTTT. Its translation: CASSLGQPNTEAFF.

In its sample, this clonotype was seen many times. The J gene is TRBJ2-5, the V gene TRBV28, with 10 bases lining up with TRBD1. Germline assignment: CDR1 MDHEN and CDR2 SYDVKM. CDR3 length: 16 amino acids. With 5 bases clipped from V and 2 bases from J, the junction kept 8 bases outside the gene matches. The CDR3 coding sequence is TGTGCCAGCAGTCGGGACAGGGGAAACCTACAAGAGACCCAGTACTTC. Amino acid sequence: CASSRDRGNLQETQYF.

This chain connects TRBV19 to TRBJ1-2; D may be TRBD1 (6 bases). Germline V gene data show CDR1 as LNHDA and CDR2 as SQIVND (reference sequence). The CDR3 sequence is 14 residues long. Trimming removed 7 bases from V and 4 bases from J, with 16 bases in between. The CDR3 region has the DNA TGTGCCAGTACACGCCGGGACATCGGCTATGGCTACACCTTC. Amino acids: CASTRRDIGYGYTF.